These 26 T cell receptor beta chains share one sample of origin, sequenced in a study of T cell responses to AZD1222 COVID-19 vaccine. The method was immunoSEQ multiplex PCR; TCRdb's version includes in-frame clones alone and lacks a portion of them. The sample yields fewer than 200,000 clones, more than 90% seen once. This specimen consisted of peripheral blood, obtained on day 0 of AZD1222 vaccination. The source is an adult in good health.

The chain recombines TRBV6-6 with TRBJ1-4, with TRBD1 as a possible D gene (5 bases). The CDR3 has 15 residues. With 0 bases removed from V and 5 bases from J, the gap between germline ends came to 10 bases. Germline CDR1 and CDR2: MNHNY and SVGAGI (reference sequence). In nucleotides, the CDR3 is TGTGCCAGCAGTTACTCTGGACATCCGAATGAAAAACTGTTTTTT. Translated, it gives CASSYSGHPNEKLFF.

The CDR3 region has the DNA TGTGCCAGCAGCAAACAAGGTTCCTACGAGCAGTACTTC. The encoded protein is CASSKQGSYEQYF. The chain joins TRBV6-5 to TRBJ2-7; no firm D call. The V gene's germline CDR1 is MNHEY and CDR2 SVGAGI. The V gene lost 6 bases and the J gene lost 1 base, with 10 bases spanning the gap. The CDR3 runs to 13 residues.

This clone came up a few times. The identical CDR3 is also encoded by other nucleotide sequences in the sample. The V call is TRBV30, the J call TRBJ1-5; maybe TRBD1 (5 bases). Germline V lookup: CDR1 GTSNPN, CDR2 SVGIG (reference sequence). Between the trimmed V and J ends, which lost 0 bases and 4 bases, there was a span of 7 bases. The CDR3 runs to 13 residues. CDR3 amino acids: CAWSVRGNQPQHF. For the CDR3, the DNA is TGTGCCTGGAGTGTACGGGGGAATCAGCCCCAGCATTTT.

The CDR3 DNA is TGTGCCACCAGCCCCCCGAGGGGATATAATGAAAAACTGTTTTTT. It codes for CATSPPRGYNEKLFF. The J gene is TRBJ1-4, the V gene TRBV15; weak D call: TRBD1 (5 bases). Germline loops: CDR1 LNHNV, CDR2 YYDKDF (reference sequence). V was cut by 5 bases and J by 4 bases, with 14 bases left in between. The length of the CDR3 is 15 residues.

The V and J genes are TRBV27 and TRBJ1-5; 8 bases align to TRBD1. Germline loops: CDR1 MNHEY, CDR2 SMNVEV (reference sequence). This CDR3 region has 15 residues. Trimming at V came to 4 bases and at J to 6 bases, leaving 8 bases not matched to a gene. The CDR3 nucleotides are TGTGCCAGCAGTTCCGCTGGGCAGGGGGCTCAGCCCCAGCATTTT. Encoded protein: CASSSAGQGAQPQHF.

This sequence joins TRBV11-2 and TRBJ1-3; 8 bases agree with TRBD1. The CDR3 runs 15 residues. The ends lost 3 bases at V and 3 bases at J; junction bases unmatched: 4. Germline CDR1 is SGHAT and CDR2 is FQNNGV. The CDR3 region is CASSFQGARGNTIYF. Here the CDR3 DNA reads TGTGCCAGCAGCTTTCAGGGGGCTCGTGGAAACACCATATATTTT. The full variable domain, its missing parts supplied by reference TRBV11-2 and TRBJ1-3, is EAGVAQSPRYKIIEKRQSVAFWCNPISGHATLYWYQQILGQGPKLLIQFQNNGVVDDSQLPKDRFSAERLKGVDSTLKIQPAKLEDSAVYLCASSFQGARGNTIYFGEGSWLTVV.

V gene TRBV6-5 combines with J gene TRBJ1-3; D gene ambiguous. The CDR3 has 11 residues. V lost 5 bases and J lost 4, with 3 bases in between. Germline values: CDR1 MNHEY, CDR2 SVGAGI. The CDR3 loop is CASSRGNTIYF. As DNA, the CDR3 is TGTGCCAGCAGTCGAGGAAACACCATATATTTT.

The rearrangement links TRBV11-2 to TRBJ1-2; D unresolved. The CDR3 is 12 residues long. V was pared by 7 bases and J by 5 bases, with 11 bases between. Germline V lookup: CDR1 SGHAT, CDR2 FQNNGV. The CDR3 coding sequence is TGTGCCAGCACGGCTGCTTCGTATGGCTACACCTTC. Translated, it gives CASTAASYGYTF. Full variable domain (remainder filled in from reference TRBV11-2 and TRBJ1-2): EAGVAQSPRYKIIEKRQSVAFWCNPISGHATLYWYQQILGQGPKLLIQFQNNGVVDDSQLPKDRFSAERLKGVDSTLKIQPAKLEDSAVYLCASTAASYGYTFGSGTRLTVV.

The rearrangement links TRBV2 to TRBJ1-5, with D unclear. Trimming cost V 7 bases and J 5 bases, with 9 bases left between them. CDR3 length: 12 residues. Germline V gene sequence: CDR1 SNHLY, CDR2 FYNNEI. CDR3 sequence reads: CASMDDDQPQHF. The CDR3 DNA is TGTGCCAGCATGGACGACGATCAGCCCCAGCATTTT.

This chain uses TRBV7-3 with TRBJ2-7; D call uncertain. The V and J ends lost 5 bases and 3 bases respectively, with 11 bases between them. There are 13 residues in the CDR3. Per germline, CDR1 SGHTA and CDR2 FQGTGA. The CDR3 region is CASSPDGFYEQYF. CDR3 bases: TGTGCCAGCAGCCCGGACGGGTTCTACGAGCAGTACTTC.

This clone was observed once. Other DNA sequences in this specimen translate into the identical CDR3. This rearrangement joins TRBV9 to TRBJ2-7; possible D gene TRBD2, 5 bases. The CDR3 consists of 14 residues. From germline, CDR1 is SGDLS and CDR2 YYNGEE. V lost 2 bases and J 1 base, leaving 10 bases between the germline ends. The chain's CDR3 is CASSVSSGSYEQYF. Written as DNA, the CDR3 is TGTGCCAGCAGCGTCTCAAGCGGATCCTACGAGCAGTACTTC.

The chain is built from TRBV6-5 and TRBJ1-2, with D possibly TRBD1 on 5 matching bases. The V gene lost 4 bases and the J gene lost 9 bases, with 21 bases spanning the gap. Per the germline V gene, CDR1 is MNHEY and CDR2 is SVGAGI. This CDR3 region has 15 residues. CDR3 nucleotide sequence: TGTGCCAGCAGTTCGAGCCCGGGACTGCACCTTAGCTACACCTTC. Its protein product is CASSSSPGLHLSYTF.

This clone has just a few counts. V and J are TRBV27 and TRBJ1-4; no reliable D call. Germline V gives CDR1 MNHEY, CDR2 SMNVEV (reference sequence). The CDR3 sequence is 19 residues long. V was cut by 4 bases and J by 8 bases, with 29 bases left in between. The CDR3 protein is CASSSTAPQRSGRGEKLFF. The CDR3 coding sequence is TGTGCCAGCAGTTCCACTGCCCCCCAAAGATCTGGCCGTGGGGAAAAACTGTTTTTT.

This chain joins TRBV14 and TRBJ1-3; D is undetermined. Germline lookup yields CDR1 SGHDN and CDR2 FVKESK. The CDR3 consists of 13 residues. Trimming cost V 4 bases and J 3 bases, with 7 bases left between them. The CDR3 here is CASSRFGGNTIYF. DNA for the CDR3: TGTGCCAGCAGCCGGTTTGGTGGAAACACCATATATTTT.

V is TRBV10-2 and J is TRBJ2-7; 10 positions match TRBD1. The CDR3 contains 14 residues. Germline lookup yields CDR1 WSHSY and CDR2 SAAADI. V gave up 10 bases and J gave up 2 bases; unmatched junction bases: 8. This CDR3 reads CATMGQGLPYEQYF. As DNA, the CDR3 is TGCGCCACTATGGGACAGGGGCTTCCCTACGAGCAGTACTTC.

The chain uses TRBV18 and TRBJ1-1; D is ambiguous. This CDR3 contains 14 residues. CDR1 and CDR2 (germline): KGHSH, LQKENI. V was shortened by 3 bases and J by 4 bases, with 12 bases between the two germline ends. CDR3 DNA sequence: TGTGCCAGCTCACCCCAGCGGGAGGCCACTGAAGCTTTCTTT. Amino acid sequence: CASSPQREATEAFF. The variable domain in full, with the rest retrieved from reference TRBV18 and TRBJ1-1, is NAGVMQNPRHLVRRRGQEARLRCSPMKGHSHVYWYRQLPEEGLKFMVYLQKENIIDESGMPKERFSAEFPKEGPSILRIQQVVRGDSAAYFCASSPQREATEAFFGQGTRLTVV.

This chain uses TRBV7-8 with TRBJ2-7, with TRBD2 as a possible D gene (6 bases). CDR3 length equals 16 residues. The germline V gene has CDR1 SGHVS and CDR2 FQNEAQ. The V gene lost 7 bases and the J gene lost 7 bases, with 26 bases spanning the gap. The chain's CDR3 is CASNSLGASDSSEQYF. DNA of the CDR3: TGTGCCAGCAACTCCCTCGGGGCTAGCGATTCTAGTGAGCAGTACTTC. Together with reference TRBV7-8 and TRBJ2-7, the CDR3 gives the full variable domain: GAGVSQSPRYKVAKRGQDVALRCDPISGHVSLFWYQQALGQGPEFLTYFQNEAQLDKSGLPSDRFFAERPEGSVSTLKIQRTQQEDSAVYLCASNSLGASDSSEQYFGPGTRLTVT.

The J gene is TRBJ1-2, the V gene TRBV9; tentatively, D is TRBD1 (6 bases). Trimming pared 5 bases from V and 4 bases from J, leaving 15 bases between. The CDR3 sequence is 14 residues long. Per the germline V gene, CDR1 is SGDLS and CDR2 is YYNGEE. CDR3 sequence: CASRHGQPPYGYTF. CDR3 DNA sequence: TGTGCCAGCAGGCATGGACAGCCTCCCTATGGCTACACCTTC.

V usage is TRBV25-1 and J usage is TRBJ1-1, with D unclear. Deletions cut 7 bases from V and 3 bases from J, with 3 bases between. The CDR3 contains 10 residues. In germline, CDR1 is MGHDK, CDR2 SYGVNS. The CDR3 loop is CASKYTEAFF. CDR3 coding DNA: TGTGCCAGCAAATACACTGAAGCTTTCTTT.

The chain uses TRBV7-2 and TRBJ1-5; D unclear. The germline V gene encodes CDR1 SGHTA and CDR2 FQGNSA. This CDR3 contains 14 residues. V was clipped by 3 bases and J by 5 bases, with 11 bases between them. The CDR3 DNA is TGTGCCAGCAGCTTTGGAGGCTTCCATCAGCCCCAGCATTTT. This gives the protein CASSFGGFHQPQHF.

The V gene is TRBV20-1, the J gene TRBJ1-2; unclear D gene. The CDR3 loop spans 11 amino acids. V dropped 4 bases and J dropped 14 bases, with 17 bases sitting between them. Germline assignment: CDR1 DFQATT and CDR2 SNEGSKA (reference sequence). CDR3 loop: CSAIITRGSTF. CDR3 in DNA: TGCAGTGCTATTATTACCAGAGGTTCTACCTTC.

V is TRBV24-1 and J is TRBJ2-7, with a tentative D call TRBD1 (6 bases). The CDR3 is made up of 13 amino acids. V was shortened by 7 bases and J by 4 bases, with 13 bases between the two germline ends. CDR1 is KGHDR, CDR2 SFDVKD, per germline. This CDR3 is CATRFGTRYEQYF. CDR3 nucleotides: TGTGCCACCAGATTTGGGACAAGATACGAGCAGTACTTC.

The CDR3 protein is CASSPGTSGGISTDTQYF. CDR3 DNA: TGCGCCAGCAGCCCCGGGACTAGCGGGGGAATTAGCACAGATACGCAGTATTTT. The chain couples TRBV4-3 to TRBJ2-3; 14 nucleotides align to TRBD2. This CDR3 contains 18 residues. J gave up 0 bases and V 4 bases, and 6 bases lay outside the gene matches. Germline V gene lookup returns CDR1 LGHNA and CDR2 YSLEER.

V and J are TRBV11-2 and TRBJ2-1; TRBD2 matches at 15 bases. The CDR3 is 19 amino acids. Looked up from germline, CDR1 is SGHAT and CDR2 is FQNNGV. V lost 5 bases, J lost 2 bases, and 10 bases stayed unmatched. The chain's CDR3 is CASSSRGLAGGSPYNEQFF. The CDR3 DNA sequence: TGTGCCAGCAGCAGCAGGGGACTAGCGGGGGGCAGCCCCTACAATGAGCAGTTCTTC.

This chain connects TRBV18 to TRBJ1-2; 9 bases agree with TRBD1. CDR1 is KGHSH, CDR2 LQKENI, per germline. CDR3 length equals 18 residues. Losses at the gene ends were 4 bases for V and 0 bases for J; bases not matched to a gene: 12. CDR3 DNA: TGTGCCAGCTCACGAATCTCGACAGGGGGAACTGCTAACTATGGCTACACCTTC. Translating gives CASSRISTGGTANYGYTF.

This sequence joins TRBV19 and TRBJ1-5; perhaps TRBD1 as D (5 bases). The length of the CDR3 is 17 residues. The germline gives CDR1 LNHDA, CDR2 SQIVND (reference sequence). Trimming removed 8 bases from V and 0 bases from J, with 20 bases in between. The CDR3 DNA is TGTGCCAGTTCGGGAGGGACGGTGAGATATAGCAATCAGCCCCAGCATTTT. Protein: CASSGGTVRYSNQPQHF.